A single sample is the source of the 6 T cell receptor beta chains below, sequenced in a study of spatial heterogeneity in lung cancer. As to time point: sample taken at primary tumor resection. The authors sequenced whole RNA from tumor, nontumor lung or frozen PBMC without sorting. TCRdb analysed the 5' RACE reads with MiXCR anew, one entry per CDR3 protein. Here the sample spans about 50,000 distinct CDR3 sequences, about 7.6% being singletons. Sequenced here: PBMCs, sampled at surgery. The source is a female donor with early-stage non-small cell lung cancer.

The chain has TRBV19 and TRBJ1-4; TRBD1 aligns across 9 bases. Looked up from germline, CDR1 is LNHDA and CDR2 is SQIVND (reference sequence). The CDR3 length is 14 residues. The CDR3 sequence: CERSSTGGIEKLFF. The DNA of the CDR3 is TGTGAAAGGAGTTCGACAGGGGGTATTGAAAAACTGTTTTTT. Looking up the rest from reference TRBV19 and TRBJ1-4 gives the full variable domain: DGGITQSPKYLFRKEGQNVTLSCEQNLNHDAMYWYRQDPGQGLRLIYYSQIVNDFQKGDIAEGYSVSREKKESFPLTVTSAQKNPTAFYLCERSSTGGIEKLFFGSGTQLSVL.

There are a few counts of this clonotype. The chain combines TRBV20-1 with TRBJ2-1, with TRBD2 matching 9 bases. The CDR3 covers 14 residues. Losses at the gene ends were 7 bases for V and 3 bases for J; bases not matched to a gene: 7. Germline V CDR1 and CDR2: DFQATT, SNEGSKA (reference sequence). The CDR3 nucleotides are TGCAGTGGGATAGCGGGGGACTTCTACAATGAGCAGTTCTTC. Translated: CSGIAGDFYNEQFF.

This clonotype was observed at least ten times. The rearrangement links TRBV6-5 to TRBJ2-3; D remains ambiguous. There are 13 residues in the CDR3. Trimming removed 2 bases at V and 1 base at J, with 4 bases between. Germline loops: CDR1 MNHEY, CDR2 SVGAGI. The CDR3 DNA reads TGTGCCAGCAGTTACGTTGGCACAGATACGCAGTATTTT. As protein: CASSYVGTDTQYF.

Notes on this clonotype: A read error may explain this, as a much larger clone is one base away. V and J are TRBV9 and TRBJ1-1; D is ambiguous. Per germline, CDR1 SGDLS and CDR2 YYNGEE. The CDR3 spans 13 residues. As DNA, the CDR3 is TGTGCCAGCAGCGCCTCCCTGGGCACTAAAGCTTTCTTT. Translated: CASSASLGTKAFF.

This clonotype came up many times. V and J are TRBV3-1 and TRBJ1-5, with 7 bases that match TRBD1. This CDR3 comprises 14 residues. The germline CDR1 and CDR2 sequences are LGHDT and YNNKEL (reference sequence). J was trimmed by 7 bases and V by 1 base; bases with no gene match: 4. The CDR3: CASSQGTGEQPQHF. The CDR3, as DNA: TGTGCCAGCAGCCAAGGAACAGGGGAGCAGCCCCAGCATTTT.

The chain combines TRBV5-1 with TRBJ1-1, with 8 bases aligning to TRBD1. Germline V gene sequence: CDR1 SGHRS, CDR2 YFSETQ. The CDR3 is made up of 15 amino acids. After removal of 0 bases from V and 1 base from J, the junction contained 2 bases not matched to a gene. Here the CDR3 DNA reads TGCGCCAGCAGCTTGGGGACAGGGACGAACACTGAAGCTTTCTTT. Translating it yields CASSLGTGTNTEAFF.